This TCR beta chain was recorded in a study of blood T cell repertoires in COVID-19. For the study at large: T cells, B-cell-depleted T cells, or PBMCs provided the cDNA or gDNA that served as material.

CDR3 size: 14 residues. Germline assignment: CDR1 SEHNR and CDR2 FQNEAQ (reference sequence). V was shortened by 1 base and J by 7 bases, with 10 bases between the two germline ends. As processed by the authors: The assay estimated nucleated cells by amplifying reference gene primers. Data came from immunoSEQ multiplex PCR; TCRdb stores just in-frame clones and leaves some out. Clone size and the V and J calls come from that table; the DNA yielded D and trimming. The repertoire holds some 97,000 clones, approximately 86% seen once, with about 6.3% in the top ten. The source is a woman aged 55-69 years with acute or convalescent COVID-19. The specimen was peripheral blood. The rearrangement uses TRBV7-9 and TRBJ1-4; D may be TRBD1 (6 bases). The CDR3 DNA sequence: TGTGCCAGCAGCTTAGGGGGGACAAGTGAAAAACTGTTTTTT. Its translation is CASSLGGTSEKLFF.